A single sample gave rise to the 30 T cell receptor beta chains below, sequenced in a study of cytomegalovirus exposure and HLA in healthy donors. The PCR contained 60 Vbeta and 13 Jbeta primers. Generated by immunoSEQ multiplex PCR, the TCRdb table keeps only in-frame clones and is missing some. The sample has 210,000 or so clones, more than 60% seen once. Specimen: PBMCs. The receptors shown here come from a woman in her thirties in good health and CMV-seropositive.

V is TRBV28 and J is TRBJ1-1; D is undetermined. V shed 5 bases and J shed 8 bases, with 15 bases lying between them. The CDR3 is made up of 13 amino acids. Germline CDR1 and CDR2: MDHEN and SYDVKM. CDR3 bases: TGTGCCAGCAGTCTCCCTTTTGAGGCAGAAGCTTTCTTT. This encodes CASSLPFEAEAFF.

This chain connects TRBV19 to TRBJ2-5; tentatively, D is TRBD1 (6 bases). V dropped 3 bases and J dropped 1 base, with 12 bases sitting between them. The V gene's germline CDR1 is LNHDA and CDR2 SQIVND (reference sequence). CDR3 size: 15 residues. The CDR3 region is CASSMTWGPQETQYF. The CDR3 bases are TGTGCCAGTAGTATGACTTGGGGGCCCCAAGAGACCCAGTACTTC.

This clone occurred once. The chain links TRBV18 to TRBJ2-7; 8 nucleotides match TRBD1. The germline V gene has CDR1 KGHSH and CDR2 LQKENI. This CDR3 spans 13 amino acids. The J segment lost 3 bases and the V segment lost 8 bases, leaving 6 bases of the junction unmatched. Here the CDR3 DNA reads TGTGCCAGCGAGCAGGGGGCCGGCTACGAGCAGTACTTC. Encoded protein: CASEQGAGYEQYF. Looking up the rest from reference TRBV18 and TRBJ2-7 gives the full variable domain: NAGVMQNPRHLVRRRGQEARLRCSPMKGHSHVYWYRQLPEEGLKFMVYLQKENIIDESGMPKERFSAEFPKEGPSILRIQQVVRGDSAAYFCASEQGAGYEQYFGPGTRLTVT.

In DNA, the CDR3 is TGTGCCAGCAGTTTAGGGGGGGGTTCCTACAATGAGCAGTTCTTC. Amino acids: CASSLGGGSYNEQFF. The chain has TRBV27 and TRBJ2-1; 7 bases line up with TRBD2. CDR3 length equals 15 residues. In germline, CDR1 is MNHEY, CDR2 SMNVEV (reference sequence). J gave up 1 base and V 2 bases, and 2 bases lay outside the gene matches.

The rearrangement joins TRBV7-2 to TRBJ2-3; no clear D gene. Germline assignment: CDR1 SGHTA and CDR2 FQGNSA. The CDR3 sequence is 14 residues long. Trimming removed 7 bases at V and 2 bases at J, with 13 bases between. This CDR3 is CASMISSSTDTQYF. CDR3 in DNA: TGTGCCAGCATGATCTCTAGTTCCACAGATACGCAGTATTTT.

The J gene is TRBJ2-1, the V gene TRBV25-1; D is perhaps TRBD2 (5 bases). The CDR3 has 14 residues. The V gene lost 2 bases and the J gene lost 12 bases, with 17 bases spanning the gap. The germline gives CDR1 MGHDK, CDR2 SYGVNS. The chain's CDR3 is CASSEVSLGSRQFF. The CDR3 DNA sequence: TGTGCCAGCAGTGAAGTGTCTTTGGGGAGTCGGCAGTTCTTC.

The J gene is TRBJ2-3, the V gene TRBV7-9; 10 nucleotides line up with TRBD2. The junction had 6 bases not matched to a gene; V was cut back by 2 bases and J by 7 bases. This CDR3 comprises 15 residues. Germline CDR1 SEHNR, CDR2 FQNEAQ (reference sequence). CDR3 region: CASSLRTSGLNTQYF. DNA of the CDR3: TGTGCCAGCAGCTTAAGGACTAGCGGATTAAATACGCAGTATTTT.

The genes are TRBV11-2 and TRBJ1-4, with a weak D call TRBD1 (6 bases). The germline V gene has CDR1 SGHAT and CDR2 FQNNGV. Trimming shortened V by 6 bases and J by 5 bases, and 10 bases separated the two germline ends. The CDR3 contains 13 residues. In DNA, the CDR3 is TGTGCCAGCAGAGTCCAGGGGAATGAAAAACTGTTTTTT. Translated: CASRVQGNEKLFF.

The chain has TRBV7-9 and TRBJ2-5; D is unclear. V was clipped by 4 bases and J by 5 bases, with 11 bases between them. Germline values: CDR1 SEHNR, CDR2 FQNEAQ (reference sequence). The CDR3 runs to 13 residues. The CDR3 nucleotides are TGTGCCAGCAGCTATATCGGCGGCGAGACCCAGTACTTC. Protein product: CASSYIGGETQYF.

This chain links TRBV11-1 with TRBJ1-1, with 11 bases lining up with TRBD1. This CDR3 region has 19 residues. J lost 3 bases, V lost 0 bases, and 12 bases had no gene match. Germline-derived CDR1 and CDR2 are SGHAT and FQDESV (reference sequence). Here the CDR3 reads CASSLAPGQGVRKDTEAFF. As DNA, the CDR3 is TGTGCCAGCAGCTTAGCGCCGGGACAGGGGGTTAGGAAGGACACTGAAGCTTTCTTT. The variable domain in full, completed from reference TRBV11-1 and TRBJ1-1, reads EAEVAQSPRYKITEKSQAVAFWCDPISGHATLYWYRQILGQGPELLVQFQDESVVDDSQLPKDRFSAERLKGVDSTLKIQPAELGDSAMYLCASSLAPGQGVRKDTEAFFGQGTRLTVV.

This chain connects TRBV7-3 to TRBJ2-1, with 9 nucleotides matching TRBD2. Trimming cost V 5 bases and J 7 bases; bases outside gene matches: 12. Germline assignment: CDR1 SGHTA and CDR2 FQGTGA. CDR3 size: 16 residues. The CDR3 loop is CASSRRSSGGRNEQFF. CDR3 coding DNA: TGTGCCAGCAGCAGACGAAGTAGCGGGGGTAGGAATGAGCAGTTCTTC.

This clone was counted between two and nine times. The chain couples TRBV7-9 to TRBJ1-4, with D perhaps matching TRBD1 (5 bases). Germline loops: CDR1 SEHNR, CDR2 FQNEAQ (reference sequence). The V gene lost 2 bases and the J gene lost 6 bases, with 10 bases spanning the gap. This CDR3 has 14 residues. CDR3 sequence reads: CASSLIRGDEKLFF. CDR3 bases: TGTGCCAGCAGCTTAATTAGGGGTGATGAAAAACTGTTTTTT.

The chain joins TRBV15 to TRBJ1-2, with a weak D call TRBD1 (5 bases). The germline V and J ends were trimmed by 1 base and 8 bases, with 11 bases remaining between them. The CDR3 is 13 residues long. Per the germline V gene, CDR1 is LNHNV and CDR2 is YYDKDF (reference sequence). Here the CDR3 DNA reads TGTGCCACCAGCAGAGGAGGAGGGACGGGCTACACCTTC. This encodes CATSRGGGTGYTF.

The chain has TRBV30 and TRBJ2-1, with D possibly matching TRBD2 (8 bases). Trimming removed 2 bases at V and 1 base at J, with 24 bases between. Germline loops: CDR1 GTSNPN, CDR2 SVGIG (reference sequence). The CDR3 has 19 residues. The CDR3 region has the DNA TGTGCCTGGAGTTGGGGGGGTAGCGGGACAGAGAGATCCTACAATGAGCAGTTCTTC. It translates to CAWSWGGSGTERSYNEQFF.

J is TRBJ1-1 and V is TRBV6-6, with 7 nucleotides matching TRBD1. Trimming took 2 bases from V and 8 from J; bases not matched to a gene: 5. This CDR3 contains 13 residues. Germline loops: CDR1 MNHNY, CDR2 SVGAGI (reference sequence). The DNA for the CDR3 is TGTGCCAGCAGTTACGCTGGGACAGCAGAAGCTTTCTTT. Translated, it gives CASSYAGTAEAFF.

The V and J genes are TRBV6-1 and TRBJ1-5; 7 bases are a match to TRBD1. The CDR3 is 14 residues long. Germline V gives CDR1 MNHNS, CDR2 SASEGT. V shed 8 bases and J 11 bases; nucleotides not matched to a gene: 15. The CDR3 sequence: CASSHTGDFKAQHF. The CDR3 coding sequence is TGTGCCAGCTCGCACACAGGGGACTTCAAGGCCCAGCATTTT.

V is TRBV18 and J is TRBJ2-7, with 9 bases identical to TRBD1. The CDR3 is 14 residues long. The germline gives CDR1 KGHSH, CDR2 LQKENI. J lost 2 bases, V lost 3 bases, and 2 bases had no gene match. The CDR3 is CASSPGQGPYEQYF. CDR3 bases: TGTGCCAGCTCACCGGGACAGGGACCCTACGAGCAGTACTTC.

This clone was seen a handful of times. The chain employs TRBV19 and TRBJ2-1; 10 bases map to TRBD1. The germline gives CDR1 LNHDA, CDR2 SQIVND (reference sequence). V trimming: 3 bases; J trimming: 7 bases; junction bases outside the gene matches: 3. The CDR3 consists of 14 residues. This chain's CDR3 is CASSMGQGWNEQFF. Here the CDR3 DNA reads TGTGCCAGTAGTATGGGACAGGGGTGGAATGAGCAGTTCTTC.

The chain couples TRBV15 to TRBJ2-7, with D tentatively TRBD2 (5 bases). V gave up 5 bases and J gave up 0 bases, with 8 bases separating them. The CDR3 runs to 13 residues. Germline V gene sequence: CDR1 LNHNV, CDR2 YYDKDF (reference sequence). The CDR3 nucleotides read TGTGCCACCAGCCAGCGGTTCTCCTACGAGCAGTACTTC. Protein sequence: CATSQRFSYEQYF. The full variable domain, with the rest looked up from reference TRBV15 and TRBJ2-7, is DAMVIQNPRYQVTQFGKPVTLSCSQTLNHNVMYWYQQKSSQAPKLLFHYYDKDFNNEADTPDNFQSRRPNTSFCFLDIRSPGLGDTAMYLCATSQRFSYEQYFGPGTRLTVT.

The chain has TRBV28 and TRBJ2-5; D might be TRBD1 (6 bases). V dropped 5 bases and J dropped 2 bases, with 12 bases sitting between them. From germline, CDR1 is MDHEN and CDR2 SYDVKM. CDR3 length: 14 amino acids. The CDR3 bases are TGTGCCAGCAGTAGATATACAGGGCAAGAGACCCAGTACTTC. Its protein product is CASSRYTGQETQYF. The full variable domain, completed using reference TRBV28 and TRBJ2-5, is DVKVTQSSRYLVKRTGEKVFLECVQDMDHENMFWYRQDPGLGLRLIYFSYDVKMKEKGDIPEGYSVSREKKERFSLILESASTNQTSMYLCASSRYTGQETQYFGPGTRLLVL.

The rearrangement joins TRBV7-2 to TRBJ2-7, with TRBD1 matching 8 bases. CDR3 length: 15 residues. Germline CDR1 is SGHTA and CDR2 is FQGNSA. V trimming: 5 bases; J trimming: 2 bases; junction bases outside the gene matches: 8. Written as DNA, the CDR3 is TGTGCCAGCAGCCCCCGCGGGACAGGCCCCTACGAGCAGTACTTC. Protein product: CASSPRGTGPYEQYF.

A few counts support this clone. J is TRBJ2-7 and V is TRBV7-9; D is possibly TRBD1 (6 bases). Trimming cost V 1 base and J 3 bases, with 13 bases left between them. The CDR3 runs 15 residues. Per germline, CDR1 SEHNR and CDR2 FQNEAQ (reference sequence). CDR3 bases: TGTGCCAGCAGCTTAGAACAGGGCCTTCACTACGAGCAGTACTTC. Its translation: CASSLEQGLHYEQYF.

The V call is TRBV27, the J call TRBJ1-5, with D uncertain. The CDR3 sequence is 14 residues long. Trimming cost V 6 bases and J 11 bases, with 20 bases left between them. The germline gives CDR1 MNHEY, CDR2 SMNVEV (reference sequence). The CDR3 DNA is TGTGCCAGCAGCCCCACCGCGGGCACCTGGGCCCAGCATTTT. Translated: CASSPTAGTWAQHF.

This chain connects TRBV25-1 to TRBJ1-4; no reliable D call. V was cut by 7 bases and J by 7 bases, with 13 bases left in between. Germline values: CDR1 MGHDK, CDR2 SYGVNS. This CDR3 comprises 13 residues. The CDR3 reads CASIRSGSEKLFF. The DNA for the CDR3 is TGTGCCAGCATCCGGTCGGGGAGTGAAAAACTGTTTTTT.

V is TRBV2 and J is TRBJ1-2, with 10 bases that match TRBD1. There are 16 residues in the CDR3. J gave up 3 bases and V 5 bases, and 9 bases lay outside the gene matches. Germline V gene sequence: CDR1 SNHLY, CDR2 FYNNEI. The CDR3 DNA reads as TGTGCCAGCAGTAAGGAGACGACAGGGGGCCACTATGGCTACACCTTC. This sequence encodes CASSKETTGGHYGYTF.

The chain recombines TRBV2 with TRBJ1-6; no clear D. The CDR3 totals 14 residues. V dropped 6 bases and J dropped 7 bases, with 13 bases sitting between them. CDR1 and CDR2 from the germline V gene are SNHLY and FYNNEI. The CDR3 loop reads CASRQTSTNSPLHF. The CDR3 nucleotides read TGTGCCAGCAGACAGACATCAACGAATTCACCCCTCCACTTT.

The CDR3 DNA reads as TGTGCCAGCGGCTCCGGGACTAGCGCAAAACGGGGCACAGATACGCAGTATTTT. The encoded protein is CASGSGTSAKRGTDTQYF. The chain is built from TRBV4-2 and TRBJ2-3, with 10 bases matching TRBD2. The CDR3 has 18 residues. Germline V lookup: CDR1 LGHNA, CDR2 YNFKEQ. The ends lost 8 bases at V and 1 base at J; junction bases unmatched: 15.

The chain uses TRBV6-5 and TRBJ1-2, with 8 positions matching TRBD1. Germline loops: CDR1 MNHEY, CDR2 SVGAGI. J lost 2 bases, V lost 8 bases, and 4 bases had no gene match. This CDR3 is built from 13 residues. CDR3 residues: CASRAGGNYGYTF. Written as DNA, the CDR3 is TGTGCCAGCCGGGCAGGGGGCAACTATGGCTACACCTTC.

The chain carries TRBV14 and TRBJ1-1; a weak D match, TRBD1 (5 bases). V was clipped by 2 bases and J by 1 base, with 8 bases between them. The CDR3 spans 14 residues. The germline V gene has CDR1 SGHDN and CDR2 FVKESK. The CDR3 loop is CASSQQGWNTEAFF. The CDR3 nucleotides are TGTGCCAGCAGCCAACAGGGATGGAACACTGAAGCTTTCTTT.

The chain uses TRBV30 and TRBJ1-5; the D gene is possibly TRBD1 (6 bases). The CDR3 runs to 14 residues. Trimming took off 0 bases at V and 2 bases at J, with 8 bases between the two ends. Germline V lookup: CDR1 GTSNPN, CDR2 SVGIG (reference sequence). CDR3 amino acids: CAWSVRTGNQPQHF. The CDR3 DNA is TGTGCCTGGAGTGTGAGGACAGGCAATCAGCCCCAGCATTTT. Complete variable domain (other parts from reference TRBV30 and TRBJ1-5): SQTIHQWPATLVQPVGSPLSLECTVEGTSNPNLYWYRQAAGRGLQLLFYSVGIGQISSEVPQNLSASRPQDRQFILSSKKLLLSDSGFYLCAWSVRTGNQPQHFGDGTRLSIL.